This T cell receptor (beta chain) was captured in a study of Ad26.COV2.S vaccination and SARS-CoV-2 variants. Study results and caveats: Placebo and vaccine recipients had non-spike TCR breadth that was similar.

Treatment given: around 19 received Ad26.COV2.S at low or high dose, single or two shots; 5 received placebo; per-sample allocation not given. The study sampled participants on day 63 after the first vaccine or placebo injection. This clone showed up just once. Its cognate antigen is unknown. Sequencing was performed with immunoSEQ multiplex PCR; in TCRdb, only in-frame clones are kept and a portion is missing. The table has roughly 320,000 clones, over 80% seen once. CDR1 is MGHRA, CDR2 YSYEKL, per germline. V shed 2 bases and J shed 8 bases, with 12 bases lying between them. The CDR3 length is 13 residues.

This chain uses TRBV4-1 with TRBJ1-1; no clear D gene. The material sequenced was peripheral blood, taken in a trial of Ad26.COV2.S vaccine versus placebo. This TCR came from a person between 18 and 60 years old who received the Ad26.COV2.S COVID-19 vaccine or a placebo. The CDR3 loop is CASSQSLGPEAFF. DNA for the CDR3: TGCGCCAGCAGCCAATCATTGGGTCCAGAAGCTTTCTTT.